In this sample, the clone carrying this T cell receptor beta chain turned up a few times. Its target is unknown. The data belong to a study of cytomegalovirus exposure and HLA in healthy donors. Background on the study: The 120 or so validation repertoires used a platform that matched the one used for the approximately 690 first-cohort repertoires, as a later analysis reported. Study-wide results and caveats: There were a few CMV-associated chains whose specificity for CMV antigens was confirmed in vitro. Altogether, about 160 TCR beta chains were recorded as cytomegalovirus-associated.

CDR3 length equals 13 residues. Trimming left V 7 bases short and J 6 bases short, with 13 bases between. Looked up from germline, CDR1 is MNHNS and CDR2 is SASEGT. The method was immunoSEQ multiplex PCR; TCRdb's version includes in-frame clones alone and lacks a portion of them. The sample shows over 250,000 clones, 80% to 90% of them seen only once. The material sequenced was PBMCs. This clonotype was sampled from a woman aged 18-35 years in good health and CMV-seronegative. The chain has TRBV6-1 and TRBJ1-3; TRBD1 is a possible D gene (5 bases). CDR3 region: CASINRPTNTIYF. The CDR3 DNA is TGTGCCAGCATTAACAGGCCAACAAACACCATATATTTT.